One sample yielded the 29 T cell receptor beta chains listed below, sequenced in a study of PD-1 blockade in classical Hodgkin lymphoma. Every one of the patients relapsed after autologous stem cell transplantation (brentuximab vedotin exposure was variable). The method was immunoSEQ multiplex PCR; TCRdb's version includes in-frame clones alone and lacks a portion of them. The sample contains approximately 65,000 clones, about 87% of which appear only once. The sequences come from peripheral blood mononuclear cells (PBMCs), collected at baseline. Source of these receptors: a human donor with classical Hodgkin lymphoma.

The chain couples TRBV7-9 to TRBJ2-1; no reliable D call. The V gene lost 5 bases and the J gene lost 10 bases, with 6 bases spanning the gap. The CDR3 has 10 residues. Per germline, CDR1 SEHNR and CDR2 FQNEAQ (reference sequence). The CDR3 loop reads CASSAREQFF. The CDR3 region has the DNA TGTGCCAGCAGCGCCCGCGAGCAGTTCTTC.

V is TRBV27 and J is TRBJ1-3; 7 bases are shared with TRBD1. Germline V gives CDR1 MNHEY, CDR2 SMNVEV (reference sequence). The J segment lost 1 base and the V segment lost 5 bases, leaving 8 bases of the junction unmatched. This CDR3 is built from 16 residues. The CDR3 reads CASSRQGRISGNTIYF. In DNA form, the CDR3 reads TGTGCCAGCAGTCGACAGGGCAGGATATCTGGAAACACCATATATTTT.

The rearrangement joins TRBV6-5 to TRBJ2-4, with a possible D match to TRBD2 (5 bases). Germline V CDR1 and CDR2: MNHEY, SVGAGI. The V end lost 7 bases, the J end lost 1 base, and 14 bases lay between the germline ends. This CDR3 region has 15 residues. DNA of the CDR3: TGTGCCAGCACCCACTTAGGCGGGGCCAAAAACATTCAGTACTTC. This gives the protein CASTHLGGAKNIQYF.

This chain links TRBV5-1 with TRBJ2-5; TRBD2 matches 15 bases. Per the germline V gene, CDR1 is SGHRS and CDR2 is YFSETQ. The CDR3 is made up of 16 amino acids. V was clipped by 3 bases and J by 2 bases; unmatched bases: 2. The CDR3 DNA follows: TGCGCCAGCAGCTCCGGACTAGCGGGGGGGCAAGAGACCCAGTACTTC. Translating it yields CASSSGLAGGQETQYF.

In DNA form, the CDR3 reads TGTGCCAGCAGCTTGGGGGGACAGGGGCGGAACGAGCAGTACTTC. It codes for CASSLGGQGRNEQYF. V usage is TRBV5-4 and J usage is TRBJ2-7; 10 positions agree with TRBD1. The V gene end was trimmed by 0 bases and the J gene end by 5 bases; junction bases not matched to a gene: 5. The CDR3 covers 15 residues. Per the germline V gene, CDR1 is SGHNT and CDR2 is YYREEE (reference sequence).

The chain has TRBV30 and TRBJ1-2; D not resolved. Germline CDR1 and CDR2: GTSNPN and SVGIG (reference sequence). Between the trimmed V and J ends, which lost 1 base and 4 bases, there was a span of 7 bases. The CDR3 has 12 residues. DNA for the CDR3: TGTGCCTGGAGTGCTTACAGCTATGGCTACACCTTC. Its translation is CAWSAYSYGYTF.

The CDR3 sequence is CASGRTNEKLFF. The CDR3 coding sequence is TGTGCTAGTGGTCGGACGAATGAAAAACTGTTTTTT. The gene calls are TRBV12-5 and TRBJ1-4; unclear D gene. The CDR3 spans 12 residues. V dropped 5 bases and J dropped 5 bases, with 6 bases sitting between them. Germline V gives CDR1 LGHNT, CDR2 FRNRAP.

This chain uses TRBV6-5 with TRBJ1-5; unclear D gene. Germline values: CDR1 MNHEY, CDR2 SVGAGI. V dropped 0 bases and J dropped 2 bases, with 8 bases sitting between them. This CDR3 contains 15 residues. Written as DNA, the CDR3 is TGTGCCAGCAGTTACTCCAAGGGCCGCAATCAGCCCCAGCATTTT. Protein sequence: CASSYSKGRNQPQHF.

The chain is built from TRBV19 and TRBJ1-2, with D hard to call. Deletions cut 3 bases from V and 1 base from J, with 9 bases between. The CDR3 is 14 residues long. Germline V gives CDR1 LNHDA, CDR2 SQIVND (reference sequence). The CDR3 nucleotides are TGTGCCAGTAGTATGGCTACAAGTAACTATGGCTACACCTTC. Its protein is CASSMATSNYGYTF.

V usage is TRBV6-1 and J usage is TRBJ2-7; D is unclear. The CDR3 covers 14 residues. The V gene's germline CDR1 is MNHNS and CDR2 SASEGT. V shed 0 bases and J shed 4 bases, with 10 bases lying between them. The CDR3: CASSEAGSQYEQYF. CDR3 coding DNA: TGTGCCAGCAGTGAAGCTGGATCTCAGTACGAGCAGTACTTC.

A single count supports this clone. V and J are TRBV23-1 and TRBJ1-1, with D uncertain. TRBV23-1 is labeled an ORF, and its function is uncertain. Deletions cut 7 bases from V and 0 bases from J, with 6 bases between. The CDR3 runs 12 residues. The CDR3, as DNA: TGCGCCAGCAAGTGGGTGAACACTGAAGCTTTCTTT. Translation gives CASKWVNTEAFF.

V is TRBV7-8 and J is TRBJ1-2; 11 bases align to TRBD1. There are 15 residues in the CDR3. The ends lost 3 bases at V and 7 bases at J; junction bases unmatched: 7. Germline loops: CDR1 SGHVS, CDR2 FQNEAQ. The CDR3 sequence: CASSFRDRGSSGYTF. CDR3 nucleotide sequence: TGTGCCAGCAGCTTCCGGGACAGGGGGAGTAGTGGCTACACCTTC.

The genes are TRBV27 and TRBJ2-5; possibly TRBD1 or TRBD2 for D (5 bases each). The CDR3 has 13 amino acids. Germline CDR1 MNHEY, CDR2 SMNVEV (reference sequence). The V and J ends lost 1 base and 3 bases respectively, with 6 bases between them. The CDR3 protein is CASSLLGEETQYF. The CDR3, as DNA: TGTGCCAGCAGTTTATTGGGGGAAGAGACCCAGTACTTC.

This rearrangement joins TRBV18 to TRBJ2-7; the D gene is possibly TRBD2 (6 bases). CDR3 length equals 15 residues. Germline V gene data show CDR1 as KGHSH and CDR2 as LQKENI. Trimming removed 1 base from V and 4 bases from J, with 14 bases in between. CDR3: CASSPLTSPPYEQYF. In nucleotides, the CDR3 is TGTGCCAGCTCACCACTTACTAGCCCCCCTTACGAGCAGTACTTC.

This chain connects TRBV5-6 to TRBJ1-5, with D hard to call. V was shortened by 2 bases and J by 1 base, with 7 bases between the two germline ends. CDR3 length: 14 amino acids. The germline V gene has CDR1 SGHDT and CDR2 YYEEEE. Written as DNA, the CDR3 is TGTGCCAGCAGCTTTGCAGGCAGCAATCAGCCCCAGCATTTT. Its protein is CASSFAGSNQPQHF.

The chain uses TRBV7-8 and TRBJ2-7, with TRBD1 as a possible D gene (6 bases). Trimming stripped 0 bases from V and 6 bases from J, with 18 bases between. Per germline, CDR1 SGHVS and CDR2 FQNEAQ. The CDR3 loop spans 16 amino acids. DNA for the CDR3: TGTGCCAGCAGCTTAGCGGGTGGGGGCGCTTCGGGCGAGCAGTACTTC. Protein sequence: CASSLAGGGASGEQYF.

V and J are TRBV11-3 and TRBJ1-2; TRBD1 is a possible D gene (5 bases). Between the trimmed V and J ends, which lost 1 base and 8 bases, there was a span of 11 bases. This CDR3 spans 13 amino acids. The V gene's germline CDR1 is SGHNT and CDR2 YENEEA. CDR3 loop: CASSLARVEGYTF. DNA for the CDR3: TGTGCCAGCAGCTTAGCCAGGGTGGAAGGCTACACCTTC.

V and J are TRBV5-1 and TRBJ2-3, with D perhaps matching TRBD1 or TRBD2 (5 bases each). The CDR3 has 16 amino acids. V dropped 0 bases and J dropped 1 base, with 12 bases sitting between them. Germline CDR1 and CDR2: SGHRS and YFSETQ. The CDR3 protein is CASSLAGDAGTDTQYF. CDR3 in DNA: TGCGCCAGCAGCTTGGCTGGGGACGCAGGCACAGATACGCAGTATTTT.

This chain connects TRBV6-5 to TRBJ1-3, with unresolved D. CDR1 MNHEY and CDR2 SVGAGI come from the germline V gene. V lost 4 bases, J lost 0 bases, and 10 bases lay in between. There are 15 residues in the CDR3. Here the CDR3 reads CASSFGYSSGNTIYF. The CDR3 bases are TGTGCCAGCAGTTTCGGGTACAGCTCTGGAAACACCATATATTTT.

The genes are TRBV18 and TRBJ1-5; perhaps TRBD1 as D (5 bases). The CDR3 runs 15 residues. The germline V and J ends were trimmed by 5 bases and 2 bases, with 13 bases remaining between them. Germline V lookup: CDR1 KGHSH, CDR2 LQKENI. The DNA of the CDR3 is TGTGCCAGCTCATTCTCAGGGATCGGCAATCAGCCCCAGCATTTT. This encodes CASSFSGIGNQPQHF.

The count of this clone is one. This CDR3 is CASSPVGYNEQFF. As DNA, the CDR3 is TGTGCCAGCAGCCCGGTAGGGTACAATGAGCAGTTCTTC. The chain has TRBV7-9 and TRBJ2-1; D remains unclear. The CDR3 has 13 amino acids. Trimming left V 5 bases short and J 4 bases short, with 9 bases between. Looked up from germline, CDR1 is SEHNR and CDR2 is FQNEAQ (reference sequence).

In this sample, this clone turned up a few times. Other DNA sequences of this sample code for an identical CDR3. This chain links TRBV7-2 with TRBJ1-2; TRBD1 aligns across 8 bases. CDR1 SGHTA and CDR2 FQGNSA come from the germline V gene. This CDR3 is 14 amino acids long. Losses at the gene ends were 5 bases for V and 3 bases for J; bases not matched to a gene: 5. The CDR3 loop reads CASSPRQGHYGYTF. The DNA of the CDR3 is TGTGCCAGCAGCCCGCGACAGGGGCACTATGGCTACACCTTC.

This clone came up once. The chain recombines TRBV13 with TRBJ1-1; D may be TRBD1 (5 bases). The V end lost 5 bases, the J end lost 0 bases, and 10 bases lay between the germline ends. Germline assignment: CDR1 PRHDT and CDR2 FYEKMQ (reference sequence). The CDR3 sequence is 14 residues long. The CDR3 loop is CASSLDSMNTEAFF. The CDR3 bases are TGTGCCAGCAGCCTCGACAGCATGAACACTGAAGCTTTCTTT.

V gene TRBV5-8 combines with J gene TRBJ1-1; 12 bases line up with TRBD1. V shed 0 bases and J 11 bases; nucleotides not matched to a gene: 14. Germline V lookup: CDR1 SGHTS, CDR2 YDEGEE. The CDR3 consists of 17 residues. CDR3 DNA: TGTGCCAGCAGCTTGGCCGGGGGGACAGGGGGCTCGCCTGGGGCTTTCTTT. It specifies CASSLAGGTGGSPGAFF.

V usage is TRBV7-8 and J usage is TRBJ1-1, with a possible D match to TRBD1 (5 bases). Germline CDR1 and CDR2: SGHVS and FQNEAQ. Trimming cost V 8 bases and J 4 bases, with 17 bases left between them. The CDR3 extends over 14 amino acids. The CDR3 region is CASSSRAAGTEAFF. The CDR3 DNA follows: TGTGCCAGCTCGAGCAGGGCGGCGGGCACTGAAGCTTTCTTT.

By share, this clone counts as medium-sized. The V gene is TRBV19, the J gene TRBJ1-1; a weak D match, TRBD1 (5 bases). The germline V and J ends were trimmed by 5 bases and 6 bases, with 16 bases remaining between them. This CDR3 comprises 14 residues. Germline V gene data show CDR1 as LNHDA and CDR2 as SQIVND (reference sequence). The CDR3: CASSSGPWGPEAFF. CDR3 coding DNA: TGTGCCAGTAGTTCGGGACCCTGGGGCCCTGAAGCTTTCTTT.

This clone has a handful of counts. The DNA of the CDR3 is TGTGCCAGCAGTCTCGGACGCGGGTTCGGGGAAAAACTGTTTTTT. This sequence encodes CASSLGRGFGEKLFF. The chain is built from TRBV28 and TRBJ1-4; D unclear. Germline V CDR1 and CDR2: MDHEN, SYDVKM. The CDR3 consists of 15 residues. The ends were cut back, 5 bases at V and 8 bases at J, with 18 bases in the middle.

The J gene is TRBJ2-3, the V gene TRBV11-2, with D hard to call. Trimming stripped 11 bases from V and 5 bases from J, with 17 bases between. Germline V gene sequence: CDR1 SGHAT, CDR2 FQNNGV. CDR3 length: 13 residues. The CDR3 loop reads CALRQPARDTQYF. The CDR3, as DNA: TGTGCCCTTCGCCAGCCTGCACGAGATACGCAGTATTTT.

V and J are TRBV2 and TRBJ2-1; TRBD2 aligns across 13 bases. The CDR3 consists of 15 residues. Germline values: CDR1 SNHLY, CDR2 FYNNEI. V gave up 6 bases and J gave up 4 bases; unmatched junction bases: 3. CDR3: CASRETSGGYNEQFF. CDR3 bases: TGTGCCAGCAGGGAGACTAGCGGGGGGTACAATGAGCAGTTCTTC.